This T cell receptor beta chain was sequenced in a study of T cell repertoires in cytomegalovirus infection. Study at large: Signatures in public TCR beta sequences pointed to both CMV infection and matching HLA type. Study-wide results and caveats: HLA-C-restricted, CMV-specific TCR beta clonotypes were dominant ex vivo. Using cumulative public TCR beta family frequency, the authors identified those who carried CMV together with the relevant HLA.

There are 14 residues in the CDR3. CDR1 and CDR2 (germline): WSHSY, SAAADI. V lost 7 bases and J 5 bases, leaving 17 bases between the germline ends. MiXCR was run by TCRdb on the reads, yielding one entry per CDR3 protein. The sample has about 340,000 distinct CDR3 sequences, 29% seen once. This clonotype was seen a handful of times. Its target is not known. This material consisted of cultured PBMCs, taken from culture after CMV antigen stimulation. The source is a human donor in good health (CMV status not recorded). Some clones in this sample may be carry-over from other donors' samples. The chain combines TRBV10-2 with TRBJ2-5, with a weak D call TRBD1 (7 bases). CDR3 sequence reads: CASMGQKGGETQYF. CDR3 in DNA: TGCGCCAGCATGGGACAGAAGGGAGGCGAGACCCAGTACTTC.